This T cell receptor beta chain is drawn from a study of blood T cells in healthy people across ages. Whole-study results and caveats: Naive and antigen-experienced cells could not be conclusively compared, given unsorted PBMCs.

Drawing of peripheral blood yielded about 9.7 milliliters from each donor. Through a sample-barcoded 5' primer and a J-beta primer mix, a second PCR was run for about 6 to 11 cycles. Every cDNA molecule carried a tag from a template-switch adaptor bearing 12 random nucleotides. One entry per CDR3 protein results from TCRdb running MiXCR on the 5' RACE reads. In the table there are about 970,000 distinct CDR3 sequences, roughly 47% of which are singletons. Worth noting for this clonotype: The target antigen is unknown.

CDR3 length: 16 residues. V shed 2 bases and J 2 bases; nucleotides not matched to a gene: 7. From germline, CDR1 is SGHTA and CDR2 FQGTGA. The source of this sequence is a woman aged 60 to 75 in good health. The sequenced material came from blood. The chain employs TRBV7-3 and TRBJ2-3; TRBD2 matches 7 bases. The CDR3 bases are TGTGCCAGCAGCTTAGGGGTAGCGGGTTACACAGATACGCAGTATTTT. It codes for CASSLGVAGYTDTQYF.